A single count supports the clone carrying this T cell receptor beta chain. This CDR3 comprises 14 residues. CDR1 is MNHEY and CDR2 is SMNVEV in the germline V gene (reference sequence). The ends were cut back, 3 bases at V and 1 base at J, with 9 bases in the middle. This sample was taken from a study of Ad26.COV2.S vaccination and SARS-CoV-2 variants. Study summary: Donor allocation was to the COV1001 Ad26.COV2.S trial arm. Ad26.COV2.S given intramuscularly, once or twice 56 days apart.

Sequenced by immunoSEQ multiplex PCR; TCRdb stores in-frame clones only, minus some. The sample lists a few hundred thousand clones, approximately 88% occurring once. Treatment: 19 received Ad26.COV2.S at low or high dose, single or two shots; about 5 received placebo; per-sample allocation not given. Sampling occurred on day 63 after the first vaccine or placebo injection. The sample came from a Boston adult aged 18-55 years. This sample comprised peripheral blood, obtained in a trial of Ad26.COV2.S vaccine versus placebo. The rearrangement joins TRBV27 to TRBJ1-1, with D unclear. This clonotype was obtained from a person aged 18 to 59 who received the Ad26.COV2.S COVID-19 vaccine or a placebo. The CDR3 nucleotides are TGTGCCAGCAGTTTCGGAGGTCCGAACACTGAAGCTTTCTTT. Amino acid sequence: CASSFGGPNTEAFF.